This paragraph covers one TCR beta chain sequence. These data belong to a study of blood T cell repertoires in COVID-19. Study information: The United States, Italy and Spain were the sources of the acute and convalescent COVID-19 samples.

Seattle participants joined during active infection and were tracked over time. The method was immunoSEQ multiplex PCR; TCRdb's version includes in-frame clones alone and lacks a portion of them. The table lists almost 200,000 clones, 75% to 85% of them singletons, with around 5.4% in the top ten. The J segment lost 13 bases and the V segment lost 0 bases, leaving 7 bases of the junction unmatched. The CDR3 has 15 residues. The V gene's germline CDR1 is ENHRY and CDR2 SYGVKD. The J gene is TRBJ2-1, the V gene TRBV10-3; 12 bases match TRBD2. The TCR comes from a woman in her thirties or forties with COVID-19, enrolled during active disease. Source material: peripheral blood. This CDR3 reads CAISESQTSGGAQFF. The CDR3 DNA sequence: TGTGCCATCAGTGAGTCTCAGACTAGCGGGGGTGCCCAGTTCTTC.